Listed here are 19 T cell receptor beta chains from one sample, sequenced in a study of graft-versus-host responses after intestinal transplantation. Measured with immunoSEQ multiplex PCR; TCRdb has only the in-frame clones, and not every one. The data contain over 100,000 clones, 90% to 95% of them singletons. Antigens for these TCRs are unknown. Specimen: unstimulated CD8+ T cells sorted from spleen or lymph node cells, collected before intestinal transplant. The receptors come from a human donor who received an intestinal transplant.

This chain joins TRBV4-1 and TRBJ1-5, with 9 bases that match TRBD1. J gave up 4 bases and V 4 bases, and 5 bases lay outside the gene matches. The germline CDR1 and CDR2 sequences are MGHRA and YSYEKL. This CDR3 region has 15 residues. CDR3 sequence: CASSLEQGANQPQHF. DNA of the CDR3: TGCGCCAGCAGCCTCGAACAGGGGGCAAATCAGCCCCAGCATTTT.

CDR3 coding DNA: TGTGCCAGCAGCTTACCCACCACCGGGGAGCTGTTTTTT. Residues: CASSLPTTGELFF. The chain carries TRBV7-9 and TRBJ2-2, with unresolved D. CDR1 is SEHNR, CDR2 FQNEAQ, per germline (reference sequence). This CDR3 is built from 13 residues. V was shortened by 2 bases and J by 4 bases, with 5 bases between the two germline ends.

The chain joins TRBV4-1 to TRBJ2-7; either TRBD1 or TRBD2 may supply D (5 bases each). The CDR3 has 14 residues. V was trimmed by 4 bases and J by 4 bases, leaving 14 bases between them. Germline CDR1 is MGHRA and CDR2 is YSYEKL. For the CDR3, the DNA is TGCGCCAGCAGCCGTCCAGGGAGCCCTTACGAGCAGTACTTC. Translating it yields CASSRPGSPYEQYF.

The chain combines TRBV28 with TRBJ2-3; no reliable D call. The V and J ends lost 2 bases and 4 bases respectively, with 7 bases between them. The CDR3 has 13 residues. Germline CDR1 and CDR2: MDHEN and SYDVKM. CDR3 coding DNA: TGTGCCAGCAGTTTAGCCATCTCAGATACGCAGTATTTT. Residues: CASSLAISDTQYF.

V usage is TRBV4-1 and J usage is TRBJ2-3; 10 bases are a match to TRBD2. The V gene end was trimmed by 0 bases and the J gene end by 2 bases; junction bases not matched to a gene: 8. The CDR3 length is 18 residues. Germline lookup yields CDR1 MGHRA and CDR2 YSYEKL. This CDR3 reads CASSQDSGTSDFTDTQYF. Written as DNA, the CDR3 is TGCGCCAGCAGCCAAGATTCCGGGACTAGCGACTTCACAGATACGCAGTATTTT.

The CDR3 is CASSALGQGRAYNEQFF. The CDR3, as DNA: TGTGCCAGCAGCGCGCTTGGACAGGGTAGGGCCTACAATGAGCAGTTCTTC. The chain combines TRBV9 with TRBJ2-1, with 8 bases that match TRBD1. There are 17 residues in the CDR3. J was trimmed by 2 bases and V by 3 bases; bases with no gene match: 10. Germline lookup yields CDR1 SGDLS and CDR2 YYNGEE.

The CDR3 reads CASSYYSGYEQYF. The CDR3 bases are TGTGCCAGCAGTTATTATAGCGGCTACGAGCAGTACTTC. The J gene is TRBJ2-7, the V gene TRBV28, with a weak D call TRBD2 (6 bases). Germline CDR1 and CDR2: MDHEN and SYDVKM. Between the trimmed V and J ends, which lost 4 bases and 3 bases, there was a span of 10 bases. CDR3 length equals 13 residues.

The chain carries TRBV6-5 and TRBJ1-5; D possibly corresponds to TRBD1 (5 bases). The V and J ends lost 5 bases and 7 bases respectively, with 12 bases between them. CDR1 and CDR2 (germline): MNHEY, SVGAGI. The CDR3 has 13 amino acids. CDR3 residues: CASSDGRVQPQHF. In DNA, the CDR3 is TGTGCCAGCAGTGACGGCAGGGTACAGCCCCAGCATTTT.

CDR3 sequence: CASSVPGQSYEQYF. The CDR3 DNA follows: TGTGCCAGCAGCGTACCTGGGCAGAGCTACGAGCAGTACTTC. The chain carries TRBV13 and TRBJ2-7; D not certain. CDR3 length: 14 residues. The V gene lost 5 bases and the J gene lost 3 bases, with 14 bases spanning the gap. The germline CDR1 and CDR2 sequences are PRHDT and FYEKMQ (reference sequence).

The CDR3 spells CASSWGQGVQPQHF. CDR3 nucleotide sequence: TGTGCCAGCAGTTGGGGACAGGGAGTTCAGCCCCAGCATTTT. The chain links TRBV27 to TRBJ1-5, with 9 bases identical to TRBD1. Germline V gene data show CDR1 as MNHEY and CDR2 as SMNVEV (reference sequence). The CDR3 runs to 14 residues. Trimming removed 4 bases from V and 6 bases from J; junction bases left unmatched: 4.

V and J are TRBV2 and TRBJ2-1; 10 nucleotides line up with TRBD2. The CDR3 length is 15 residues. Germline values: CDR1 SNHLY, CDR2 FYNNEI. Losses at the gene ends were 2 bases for V and 7 bases for J; bases not matched to a gene: 5. CDR3 protein: CASSESSGSGNEQFF. CDR3 nucleotides: TGTGCCAGCAGTGAATCTAGCGGGAGTGGAAATGAGCAGTTCTTC.

The J gene is TRBJ2-7, the V gene TRBV28; D might be TRBD1 (6 bases). The germline CDR1 and CDR2 sequences are MDHEN and SYDVKM. The V end lost 8 bases, the J end lost 3 bases, and 14 bases lay between the germline ends. The CDR3 has 13 amino acids. The CDR3 DNA reads TGTGCCAGCGTGGGGACACTGGGCTACGAGCAGTACTTC. Protein sequence: CASVGTLGYEQYF.

This sequence joins TRBV9 and TRBJ2-1; 12 bases line up with TRBD2. Germline V gene sequence: CDR1 SGDLS, CDR2 YYNGEE. The CDR3 runs 16 residues. V was clipped by 4 bases and J by 9 bases; unmatched bases: 11. This CDR3 reads CASSFATSGRFGEQFF. The CDR3 coding sequence is TGTGCCAGCAGCTTTGCGACTAGCGGGAGATTTGGTGAGCAGTTCTTC.

The gene calls are TRBV5-6 and TRBJ2-3, with 16 nucleotides matching TRBD2. This CDR3 is built from 19 residues. V was clipped by 1 base and J by 4 bases; unmatched bases: 9. CDR1 and CDR2 (germline): SGHDT, YYEEEE. The CDR3 sequence is CASSLFGTSGRAGSDTQYF. DNA of the CDR3: TGTGCCAGCAGCTTGTTCGGGACTAGCGGGAGGGCCGGGTCAGATACGCAGTATTTT.

With regard to this clone: The junction differs from germline at one of its ends, possibly a read error. The CDR3 DNA sequence: TGTGCCAGCAGTACGGGGGCCGGGGAGCTGTTTTTT. Its translation is CASSTGAGELFF. This chain links TRBV19 with TRBJ2-2; D is perhaps TRBD2 (6 bases). The germline CDR1 and CDR2 sequences are LNHDA and SQIVND (reference sequence). This CDR3 region has 12 residues.

The DNA for the CDR3 is TGTGCCAGCAGCCTACAACAGCCCTACGAGCAGTACTTC. Encoded protein: CASSLQQPYEQYF. The chain links TRBV28 to TRBJ2-7; no reliable D call. Trimming stripped 6 bases from V and 2 bases from J, with 11 bases between. CDR3 length: 13 residues. The V gene's germline CDR1 is MDHEN and CDR2 SYDVKM.

J is TRBJ2-7 and V is TRBV28, with TRBD2 as a possible D gene (5 bases). CDR1 MDHEN and CDR2 SYDVKM come from the germline V gene. The CDR3 sequence is 12 residues long. V lost 5 bases and J 2 bases, leaving 7 bases between the germline ends. The CDR3 region is CASSVGTYEQYF. The CDR3 DNA follows: TGTGCCAGCAGTGTCGGGACCTACGAGCAGTACTTC.

The V call is TRBV29-1, the J call TRBJ1-2; no clear D. The germline V gene has CDR1 SQVTM and CDR2 ANQGSEA. The CDR3 extends over 11 amino acids. V lost 4 bases and J lost 2, with 5 bases in between. The CDR3 DNA reads as TGCAGCGTTGCCTCGAACTATGGCTACACCTTC. This sequence encodes CSVASNYGYTF.

The rearrangement uses TRBV27 and TRBJ2-3; 8 bases line up with TRBD1. V lost 3 bases and J lost 5; bases outside the gene matches: 10. This CDR3 region has 16 residues. Germline assignment: CDR1 MNHEY and CDR2 SMNVEV (reference sequence). The CDR3 sequence: CASSLLGQGSGDTQYF. For the CDR3, the DNA is TGTGCCAGCAGTTTGTTAGGACAGGGCTCCGGAGATACGCAGTATTTT.